The 25 T cell receptor beta chains reported below all come from one sample, sequenced in a study of cytomegalovirus exposure and HLA in healthy donors. The PCR made use of 60 Vbeta and 13 Jbeta primers. Only in-frame clones appear in the TCRdb table, and some are missing; sequencing was by immunoSEQ multiplex PCR. Altogether 150,000 or so clones are present, 60% to 80% being singletons, with the ten largest covering under 5.5%. Material for sequencing was PBMCs. The receptors were gathered from a man aged 18 to 30 in good health and CMV-seropositive.

This rearrangement joins TRBV4-1 to TRBJ2-7; tentatively, D is TRBD2 (6 bases). Germline V gives CDR1 MGHRA, CDR2 YSYEKL. CDR3 length: 15 amino acids. Trimming cost V 0 bases and J 10 bases, with 19 bases left between them. DNA of the CDR3: TGCGCCAGCAGCCAAGATAATGGCGCGGAGCGGGTCCAGTACGTC. It specifies CASSQDNGAERVQYV.

The chain joins TRBV28 to TRBJ2-5, with 8 bases lining up with TRBD1. This CDR3 region has 15 residues. With 10 bases clipped from V and 4 bases from J, the junction kept 14 bases outside the gene matches. Germline V lookup: CDR1 MDHEN, CDR2 SYDVKM. DNA for the CDR3: TGTGCCACCTTCTCATCCCTTACAGGGGGAGAGACCCAGTACTTC. This encodes CATFSSLTGGETQYF. Full variable domain (rest looked up from reference TRBV28 and TRBJ2-5): DVKVTQSSRYLVKRTGEKVFLECVQDMDHENMFWYRQDPGLGLRLIYFSYDVKMKEKGDIPEGYSVSREKKERFSLILESASTNQTSMYLCATFSSLTGGETQYFGPGTRLLVL.

A few counts support this clone. This chain uses TRBV7-9 with TRBJ2-2; no reliable D call. V lost 2 bases and J 0 bases, leaving 7 bases between the germline ends. The CDR3 has 15 residues. The germline V gene has CDR1 SEHNR and CDR2 FQNEAQ (reference sequence). The CDR3 bases are TGTGCCAGCAGCTTAAGTTCGGCGAACACCGGGGAGCTGTTTTTT. Its translation: CASSLSSANTGELFF.

This clone occurred a few times. This chain connects TRBV29-1 to TRBJ2-5; D is possibly TRBD2 (6 bases). The germline V gene has CDR1 SQVTM and CDR2 ANQGSEA. The CDR3 sequence is 13 residues long. V was shortened by 4 bases and J by 2 bases, with 11 bases between the two germline ends. The CDR3 spells CSVGWGGQETQYF. CDR3 nucleotide sequence: TGCAGCGTTGGTTGGGGAGGTCAAGAGACCCAGTACTTC. The whole variable domain, remainder taken from reference TRBV29-1 and TRBJ2-5, is SAVISQKPSRDICQRGTSLTIQCQVDSQVTMMFWYRQQPGQSLTLIATANQGSEATYESGFVIDKFPISRPNLTFSTLTVSNMSPEDSSIYLCSVGWGGQETQYFGPGTRLLVL.

The chain joins TRBV7-3 to TRBJ1-6; D not certain. This CDR3 spans 14 amino acids. Per the germline V gene, CDR1 is SGHTA and CDR2 is FQGTGA. The V end was cut by 2 bases, the J end by 7 bases, with 9 bases between. CDR3 coding DNA: TGTGCCAGCAGCTTAGATGGGGAGAATTCACCCCTCCACTTT. The encoded protein is CASSLDGENSPLHF.

This chain uses TRBV20-1 with TRBJ1-6; D is unclear. The CDR3 runs 11 residues. The V end lost 1 base, the J end lost 15 bases, and 10 bases lay between the germline ends. The V gene's germline CDR1 is DFQATT and CDR2 SNEGSKA (reference sequence). The CDR3 region is CSARGPQFLHF. The DNA for the CDR3 is TGCAGTGCTAGAGGGCCCCAATTCCTCCACTTT.

V is TRBV14 and J is TRBJ1-4; D not resolved. Trimming cost V 4 bases and J 0 bases, with 12 bases left between them. The CDR3 has 16 amino acids. From germline, CDR1 is SGHDN and CDR2 FVKESK. CDR3 coding DNA: TGTGCCAGCAGCCTGAGCAGGCCACCAACTAATGAAAAACTGTTTTTT. It translates to CASSLSRPPTNEKLFF.

This chain links TRBV5-6 with TRBJ2-1; D unclear. The V end was cut by 0 bases, the J end by 6 bases, with 4 bases between. CDR1 and CDR2 (germline): SGHDT, YYEEEE. The CDR3 runs to 12 residues. The CDR3, as DNA: TGTGCCAGCAGCTTGGCTGTCAATGAGCAGTTCTTC. Translating gives CASSLAVNEQFF.

The chain carries TRBV28 and TRBJ1-2; no clear D gene. Trimming took off 4 bases at V and 8 bases at J, with 14 bases between the two ends. Germline V gene lookup returns CDR1 MDHEN and CDR2 SYDVKM. This CDR3 is 13 amino acids long. For the CDR3, the DNA is TGTGCCAGCAGTTCGACAAGCTCAAGGGGCTACACCTTC. As protein: CASSSTSSRGYTF.

V usage is TRBV7-2 and J usage is TRBJ2-1; 8 bases agree with TRBD2. Germline CDR1 is SGHTA and CDR2 is FQGNSA. The CDR3 extends over 15 amino acids. V was clipped by 5 bases and J by 0 bases; unmatched bases: 3. This CDR3 is CASSPTSGSYNEQFF. As DNA, the CDR3 is TGTGCCAGCAGCCCCACTAGCGGCTCCTACAATGAGCAGTTCTTC.

V is TRBV18 and J is TRBJ2-1, with TRBD2 matching over 11 bases. Germline trimming cut 3 bases from V and 6 bases from J; bases unmatched to any gene: 7. The germline gives CDR1 KGHSH, CDR2 LQKENI. The CDR3 sequence is 16 residues long. CDR3 coding DNA: TGTGCCAGCTCACCTGGTCTAGCGGGGGGTAGCAATGAGCAGTTCTTC. Translating it yields CASSPGLAGGSNEQFF.

This chain uses TRBV5-1 with TRBJ2-3, with TRBD2 matching over 11 bases. From germline, CDR1 is SGHRS and CDR2 YFSETQ. The CDR3 totals 14 residues. Germline trimming cut 3 bases from V and 5 bases from J; bases unmatched to any gene: 2. CDR3 bases: TGCGCCAGCAGCTCGGGACTAGCGGTAGATACGCAGTATTTT. Translating gives CASSSGLAVDTQYF.

Turning to this clone: Other DNA sequences in the same sample also yield this CDR3. The chain links TRBV12-5 to TRBJ1-1, with TRBD1 as a possible D gene (6 bases). This CDR3 is 15 amino acids long. Between the trimmed V and J ends, which lost 6 bases and 1 base, there was a span of 15 bases. Germline V gene sequence: CDR1 LGHNT, CDR2 FRNRAP. As DNA, the CDR3 is TGTGCTAGTGGCCACTCCGGACAGAAGAACACTGAAGCTTTCTTT. This codes for CASGHSGQKNTEAFF.

The V gene is TRBV2, the J gene TRBJ1-2; D is ambiguous. CDR1 and CDR2 (germline): SNHLY, FYNNEI. Trimming cost V 10 bases and J 4 bases, with 10 bases left between them. The CDR3 sequence is 11 residues long. CDR3 loop: CATRDTYGYTF. As DNA, the CDR3 is TGTGCCACCCGAGACACCTATGGCTACACCTTC.

This clone was recorded a few times. This sequence joins TRBV7-9 and TRBJ1-2, with TRBD1 matching 8 bases. V lost 5 bases and J lost 7; bases outside the gene matches: 12. CDR1 and CDR2 from the germline V gene are SEHNR and FQNEAQ (reference sequence). CDR3 size: 15 residues. The CDR3 DNA reads as TGTGCCAGCAGCCTTGGGGACAGGCGTTCGTTTGGCTACACCTTC. As protein: CASSLGDRRSFGYTF.

The gene calls are TRBV7-9 and TRBJ2-7; D is perhaps TRBD1 (5 bases). This CDR3 is built from 13 residues. The germline CDR1 and CDR2 sequences are SEHNR and FQNEAQ (reference sequence). Between the trimmed V and J ends, which lost 5 bases and 0 bases, there was a span of 8 bases. DNA for the CDR3: TGTGCCAGCAGCGACAGCAGCTCCTACGAGCAGTACGTC. Translation gives CASSDSSSYEQYV.

This clone has a handful of counts. Mismatch with germline at one junction end may stem from a read error. The chain combines TRBV7-3 with TRBJ2-1; TRBD1 aligns across 12 bases. This CDR3 has 13 residues. Germline V gene data show CDR1 as SGHTA and CDR2 as FQGTGA. The CDR3 bases are TGTGCCAGCAGCCCTAAGGGACAGGGGGCCGTGGTCTTC. Amino acid sequence: CASSPKGQGAVVF.

J is TRBJ1-2 and V is TRBV6-1; D not resolved. Germline V lookup: CDR1 MNHNS, CDR2 SASEGT. V shed 6 bases and J shed 8 bases, with 10 bases lying between them. This CDR3 comprises 11 residues. CDR3 in amino acids: CASSTEGGYTF. The CDR3 DNA is TGTGCCAGCAGCACAGAGGGCGGCTACACCTTC.

V is TRBV5-6 and J is TRBJ2-6, with 10 bases identical to TRBD1. From germline, CDR1 is SGHDT and CDR2 YYEEEE. The trim removed 1 base at V and 7 bases at J, leaving 2 bases unmatched. The CDR3 consists of 15 residues. In DNA form, the CDR3 reads TGTGCCAGCAGCTTGAGGGACAGGGGTGCCAACGTCCTGACTTTC. Translated, it gives CASSLRDRGANVLTF.

This clone was observed a few times. CDR3 amino acids: CASSLQGGNTGELFF. CDR3 bases: TGTGCCAGCAGCCTACAAGGGGGAAACACCGGGGAGCTGTTTTTT. The chain links TRBV5-8 to TRBJ2-2, with D possibly TRBD1 on 6 matching bases. Germline values: CDR1 SGHTS, CDR2 YDEGEE. V was clipped by 4 bases and J by 2 bases, with 12 bases between them. The CDR3 covers 15 residues.

The rearrangement links TRBV6-1 to TRBJ1-1; D is unclear. In germline, CDR1 is MNHNS, CDR2 SASEGT. This CDR3 is built from 14 residues. Trimming cost V 7 bases and J 7 bases, with 19 bases left between them. CDR3 nucleotides: TGTGCCAGCACCCCCCCGGTGGCGGATGATGAAGCTTTCTTT. Translating it yields CASTPPVADDEAFF.

The chain employs TRBV28 and TRBJ2-1, with TRBD1 matching 9 bases. Trimming took 5 bases from V and 5 from J; bases not matched to a gene: 7. This CDR3 is 15 amino acids long. The germline gives CDR1 MDHEN, CDR2 SYDVKM. CDR3 bases: TGTGCCAGCAGTCCTAGGGGACAGGGTAACAATGAGCAGTTCTTC. It is translated as CASSPRGQGNNEQFF.

The gene calls are TRBV9 and TRBJ2-3; possible D gene TRBD2, 6 bases. The V end lost 3 bases, the J end lost 4 bases, and 15 bases lay between the germline ends. The CDR3 extends over 15 amino acids. From germline, CDR1 is SGDLS and CDR2 YYNGEE. CDR3 amino acids: CASSEPLGGPDTQYF. For the CDR3, the DNA is TGTGCCAGCAGCGAGCCCCTCGGGGGACCAGATACGCAGTATTTT.

The rearrangement uses TRBV7-2 and TRBJ2-3; 7 bases line up with TRBD2. Germline V gene sequence: CDR1 SGHTA, CDR2 FQGNSA. J gave up 3 bases and V 4 bases, and 7 bases lay outside the gene matches. The CDR3 is 15 residues long. CDR3 sequence reads: CASSSPGGSTDTQYF. CDR3 nucleotide sequence: TGTGCCAGCAGCTCCCCTGGCGGGAGTACAGATACGCAGTATTTT. Using reference TRBV7-2 and TRBJ2-3 for the parts outside the CDR3, the full variable domain is GAGVSQSPSNKVTEKGKDVELRCDPISGHTALYWYRQSLGQGLEFLIYFQGNSAPDKSGLPSDRFSAERTGGSVSTLTIQRTQQEDSAVYLCASSSPGGSTDTQYFGPGTRLTVL.

The V gene is TRBV29-1, the J gene TRBJ2-5; 8 nucleotides match TRBD2. Germline V gene data show CDR1 as SQVTM and CDR2 as ANQGSEA. The CDR3 is made up of 12 amino acids. The V segment lost 5 bases and the J segment 11 bases; nucleotides outside the gene matches: 10. Written as DNA, the CDR3 is TGCAGCGTTTTGGTTAGCGGGGATGATCAGTACTTC. Its protein is CSVLVSGDDQYF.